These 28 T cell receptor beta chains were all obtained from the same sample, sequenced in a study of shared clonotypes between healthy human individuals. Measured with immunoSEQ multiplex PCR; TCRdb has only the in-frame clones, and not every one. The table shows 2 million to 3 million clones, with around nine tenths occurring only once. Sequencing was performed on naive CD4+ T cells sorted from blood. Subset indicated: CD45RA+ positively selected. These receptors originate from a man younger than 35 in good health.

The rearrangement uses TRBV2 and TRBJ2-3; a weak D match, TRBD2 (5 bases). CDR1 SNHLY and CDR2 FYNNEI come from the germline V gene. V was cut by 6 bases and J by 3 bases, with 16 bases left in between. There are 15 residues in the CDR3. The CDR3 bases are TGTGCCAGCAGGGGCAGCGGAAATCCGACAGATACGCAGTATTTT. Its translation is CASRGSGNPTDTQYF.

The V and J genes are TRBV7-9 and TRBJ1-1, with unresolved D. Between the trimmed V and J ends, which lost 1 base and 8 bases, there was a span of 14 bases. The germline V gene has CDR1 SEHNR and CDR2 FQNEAQ (reference sequence). This CDR3 is built from 14 residues. CDR3 sequence reads: CASSLVTFQEEAFF. The CDR3 DNA is TGTGCCAGCAGCTTAGTTACGTTCCAAGAGGAAGCTTTCTTT.

The chain combines TRBV5-5 with TRBJ2-1; perhaps TRBD2 as D (6 bases). The V gene lost 1 base and the J gene lost 7 bases, with 15 bases spanning the gap. The CDR3 spans 15 residues. CDR1 is SGHKS, CDR2 YYEKEE, per germline (reference sequence). The CDR3 sequence: CASSLTSTISNEQFF. In DNA form, the CDR3 reads TGTGCCAGCAGCTTGACTAGCACTATCTCGAATGAGCAGTTCTTC.

The chain employs TRBV30 and TRBJ2-1, with D perhaps being TRBD1 or TRBD2 (6 bases each). CDR3 length equals 14 residues. Germline-derived CDR1 and CDR2 are GTSNPN and SVGIG (reference sequence). With 3 bases removed from V and 13 bases from J, the gap between germline ends came to 22 bases. CDR3 coding DNA: TGTGCCTGGAGGCCCCGGGGGCCTGTGAGGATACAGTTCTTC. It encodes CAWRPRGPVRIQFF. Combining the CDR3 with reference TRBV30 and TRBJ2-1 gives the whole variable domain SQTIHQWPATLVQPVGSPLSLECTVEGTSNPNLYWYRQAAGRGLQLLFYSVGIGQISSEVPQNLSASRPQDRQFILSSKKLLLSDSGFYLCAWRPRGPVRIQFFGPGTRLTVL.

The rearrangement joins TRBV6-1 to TRBJ1-4; tentative D call: TRBD1 (5 bases). This CDR3 is built from 12 residues. Germline values: CDR1 MNHNS, CDR2 SASEGT. Trimming cost V 6 bases and J 3 bases, with 5 bases left between them. As DNA, the CDR3 is TGTGCCAGCAGACAGGCTAATGAAAAACTGTTTTTT. Amino acid sequence: CASRQANEKLFF.

The chain uses TRBV15 and TRBJ2-1, with D possibly being TRBD1 (6 bases). Trimming cost V 0 bases and J 2 bases, with 20 bases left between them. Germline CDR1 and CDR2: LNHNV and YYDKDF (reference sequence). The CDR3 spans 19 residues. The CDR3 sequence is CATSRDPPSGTRTYNEQFF. The CDR3 bases are TGTGCCACCAGCAGAGATCCCCCCTCCGGGACAAGGACCTACAATGAGCAGTTCTTC.

V is TRBV7-2 and J is TRBJ2-7; D is unclear. The V gene's germline CDR1 is SGHTA and CDR2 FQGNSA. Trimming left V 6 bases short and J 1 base short, with 16 bases between. CDR3 size: 15 residues. In DNA form, the CDR3 reads TGTGCCAGCAGACTTGCAAGTGCCTTATCCTACGAGCAGTACTTC. This sequence encodes CASRLASALSYEQYF.

In the case of this clone: The identical CDR3 is also encoded by other nucleotide sequences in the sample. In nucleotides, the CDR3 is TGTGCCAGCAGCTTGGGGGGCGGAAGCTCTGGAAACACCATATATTTT. It is translated as CASSLGGGSSGNTIYF. The V and J genes are TRBV5-4 and TRBJ1-3; TRBD1 is a possible D gene (5 bases). This CDR3 has 16 amino acids. Germline CDR1 SGHNT, CDR2 YYREEE (reference sequence). Trimming pared 0 bases from V and 0 bases from J, leaving 10 bases between.

This clone occurred once. V and J are TRBV19 and TRBJ2-3; 7 bases map to TRBD2. Germline V gives CDR1 LNHDA, CDR2 SQIVND (reference sequence). The trim removed 1 base at V and 7 bases at J, leaving 8 bases unmatched. This CDR3 has 15 residues. Here the CDR3 reads CASSIARASGNTQYF. The CDR3 coding sequence is TGTGCCAGTAGTATAGCGAGGGCTAGCGGAAATACGCAGTATTTT.

The chain uses TRBV10-1 and TRBJ2-5; no clear D gene. The J call may be in error: the DNA end matches TRBJ2-7 better. Looked up from germline, CDR1 is WNHNN and CDR2 is SYGVQD (reference sequence). The CDR3 length is 15 residues. The CDR3 DNA is TGCGCCAGCAGTGAAACAAGGGCGCAACCCTACGAGCAGTACTTC. Amino acid sequence: CASSETRAQPYEQYF.

The chain joins TRBV6-6 to TRBJ1-1; possible D gene TRBD1, 5 bases. The CDR3 has 15 amino acids. V lost 0 bases, J lost 0 bases, and 8 bases lay in between. CDR1 is MNHNY and CDR2 is SVGAGI in the germline V gene (reference sequence). The CDR3: CASSYSTDMNTEAFF. CDR3 coding DNA: TGTGCCAGCAGTTACTCGACAGATATGAACACTGAAGCTTTCTTT.

This clone was detected a few times. The chain joins TRBV18 to TRBJ2-2; no firm D call. The CDR3 sequence is 15 residues long. The ends were cut back, 0 bases at V and 6 bases at J, with 11 bases in the middle. The germline V gene has CDR1 KGHSH and CDR2 LQKENI. CDR3 sequence: CASSPPSRESGELFF. Written as DNA, the CDR3 is TGTGCCAGCTCACCACCTTCTAGGGAATCCGGGGAGCTGTTTTTT.

The chain combines TRBV7-9 with TRBJ2-2; perhaps TRBD1 as D (6 bases). The germline V gene encodes CDR1 SEHNR and CDR2 FQNEAQ (reference sequence). This CDR3 contains 16 residues. Trimming stripped 6 bases from V and 4 bases from J, with 18 bases between. The CDR3 loop is CASRGLQGIGTGELFF. The CDR3 nucleotides read TGTGCCAGCAGAGGCTTACAGGGAATCGGCACCGGGGAGCTGTTTTTT. The variable domain in full, with the rest retrieved from reference TRBV7-9 and TRBJ2-2, is DTGVSQNPRHKITKRGQNVTFRCDPISEHNRLYWYRQTLGQGPEFLTYFQNEAQLEKSRLLSDRFSAERPKGSFSTLEIQRTEQGDSAMYLCASRGLQGIGTGELFFGEGSRLTVL.

The chain links TRBV7-9 to TRBJ1-6, with D perhaps TRBD1 (6 bases). Trimming cost V 6 bases and J 7 bases, with 16 bases left between them. The CDR3 consists of 15 residues. Germline CDR1 SEHNR, CDR2 FQNEAQ (reference sequence). The CDR3 nucleotides are TGTGCCAGCAGGGCTACCGGGACAAGAAATTCACCCCTCCACTTT. Amino acids: CASRATGTRNSPLHF.

The rearrangement uses TRBV9 and TRBJ1-2, with TRBD1 matching 7 bases. The CDR3 has 13 residues. The germline CDR1 and CDR2 sequences are SGDLS and YYNGEE. V gave up 3 bases and J gave up 2 bases; unmatched junction bases: 1. This CDR3 is CASSEGQNYGYTF. The CDR3 nucleotides read TGTGCCAGCAGCGAGGGACAGAACTATGGCTACACCTTC. The variable domain in full, completed from reference TRBV9 and TRBJ1-2, reads DSGVTQTPKHLITATGQRVTLRCSPRSGDLSVYWYQQSLDQGLQFLIQYYNGEERAKGNILERFSAQQFPDLHSELNLSSLELGDSALYFCASSEGQNYGYTFGSGTRLTVV.

The V gene is TRBV4-3, the J gene TRBJ2-1; maybe TRBD1 (6 bases). CDR1 is LGHNA, CDR2 YSLEER, per germline. The CDR3 runs to 18 residues. V dropped 0 bases and J dropped 0 bases, with 15 bases sitting between them. CDR3 sequence (DNA): TGCGCCAGCAGCCAAGATATCCCAGCAGGGGCCTCCTACAATGAGCAGTTCTTC. Translation: CASSQDIPAGASYNEQFF.

The CDR3 is CASSESRIGVTEQFF. The CDR3 DNA follows: TGCGCCAGCAGTGAGTCCCGAATTGGAGTAACTGAGCAGTTCTTC. The chain uses TRBV10-1 and TRBJ2-1; no firm D call. The CDR3 has 15 amino acids. CDR1 WNHNN and CDR2 SYGVQD come from the germline V gene (reference sequence). Trimming removed 0 bases at V and 9 bases at J, with 15 bases between.

The chain carries TRBV29-1 and TRBJ2-5; perhaps TRBD1 as D (6 bases). Looked up from germline, CDR1 is SQVTM and CDR2 is ANQGSEA. V shed 8 bases and J shed 5 bases, with 18 bases lying between them. The CDR3 has 13 residues. CDR3: CSLTPGDGETQYF. The CDR3 DNA follows: TGCAGCCTGACCCCAGGGGACGGGGAGACCCAGTACTTC.

The chain joins TRBV5-4 to TRBJ2-3; 9 nucleotides agree with TRBD1. The germline gives CDR1 SGHNT, CDR2 YYREEE (reference sequence). The J segment lost 4 bases and the V segment lost 4 bases, leaving 7 bases of the junction unmatched. The CDR3 is 15 amino acids. The CDR3 nucleotides read TGTGCCAGCAGCATACAGACAGGGGGGCCAGATACGCAGTATTTT. Residues: CASSIQTGGPDTQYF.

The rearrangement uses TRBV7-8 and TRBJ1-2; the match to TRBD1 covers 7 bases. The CDR3 is 15 amino acids. Trimming cost V 2 bases and J 0 bases; bases outside gene matches: 3. Germline assignment: CDR1 SGHVS and CDR2 FQNEAQ. The CDR3 loop reads CASSLRQGANYGYTF. The CDR3 DNA is TGTGCCAGCAGCTTAAGACAGGGTGCTAACTATGGCTACACCTTC.

Concerning this clone: This sample includes further DNA sequences coding for the same CDR3. This chain links TRBV7-9 with TRBJ2-6, with unresolved D. V was clipped by 2 bases and J by 0 bases, with 5 bases between them. The germline V gene encodes CDR1 SEHNR and CDR2 FQNEAQ (reference sequence). CDR3 length: 15 residues. As DNA, the CDR3 is TGTGCCAGCAGCTTATTAGGCTCTGGGGCCAACGTCCTGACTTTC. Its protein is CASSLLGSGANVLTF.

This chain connects TRBV19 to TRBJ2-2; D uncertain. The germline CDR1 and CDR2 sequences are LNHDA and SQIVND (reference sequence). The CDR3 loop spans 15 amino acids. Between the trimmed V and J ends, which lost 3 bases and 3 bases, there was a span of 11 bases. CDR3 protein: CASSMGWIDTGELFF. The CDR3 DNA is TGTGCCAGTAGTATGGGGTGGATTGACACCGGGGAGCTGTTTTTT.

The rearrangement joins TRBV5-4 to TRBJ2-1; 9 bases are shared with TRBD2. Per the germline V gene, CDR1 is SGHNT and CDR2 is YYREEE (reference sequence). Trimming at V came to 4 bases and at J to 7 bases, leaving 9 bases not matched to a gene. The CDR3 extends over 15 amino acids. CDR3 nucleotides: TGTGCCAGCAGCCCCATTTTTGCGGGAGGGAATGAGCAGTTCTTC. Amino acids: CASSPIFAGGNEQFF.

This clone was found once. The J gene is TRBJ2-7, the V gene TRBV5-4, with D perhaps given as TRBD1 or TRBD2 (6 bases each). There are 14 residues in the CDR3. Looked up from germline, CDR1 is SGHNT and CDR2 is YYREEE (reference sequence). The V gene lost 4 bases and the J gene lost 2 bases, with 13 bases spanning the gap. The CDR3 loop reads CASSTGGPPYEQYF. The CDR3 coding sequence is TGTGCCAGCAGCACCGGGGGCCCACCCTACGAGCAGTACTTC.

Points on this clone: Other DNA sequences from this sample encode an identical CDR3 as well. The chain employs TRBV6-5 and TRBJ2-1, with D perhaps TRBD2 (5 bases). The CDR3 spans 12 residues. V dropped 2 bases and J dropped 7 bases, with 6 bases sitting between them. Looked up from germline, CDR1 is MNHEY and CDR2 is SVGAGI. The CDR3 DNA sequence: TGTGCCAGCAGTTACCGAGGGAATGAGCAGTTCTTC. Its translation is CASSYRGNEQFF.

The chain couples TRBV19 to TRBJ1-5; D is possibly TRBD1 (6 bases). The CDR3 runs 15 residues. Germline V gene lookup returns CDR1 LNHDA and CDR2 SQIVND (reference sequence). The V end lost 6 bases, the J end lost 6 bases, and 18 bases lay between the germline ends. CDR3 amino acids: CASRELGGGGQPQHF. CDR3 bases: TGTGCCAGTAGGGAGTTAGGTGGAGGGGGTCAGCCCCAGCATTTT.

The chain employs TRBV6-1 and TRBJ2-1; 13 bases map to TRBD2. This CDR3 is built from 15 residues. V trimming: 6 bases; J trimming: 7 bases; junction bases outside the gene matches: 6. From germline, CDR1 is MNHNS and CDR2 SASEGT. In nucleotides, the CDR3 is TGTGCCAGCAGCCAAAAGACTAGCGGGGGGAATGAGCAGTTCTTC. Its translation is CASSQKTSGGNEQFF.

This chain links TRBV5-1 with TRBJ2-7, with 8 bases identical to TRBD1. V was pared by 0 bases and J by 5 bases, with 13 bases of the junction left unmatched. The CDR3 length is 17 residues. Germline CDR1 is SGHRS and CDR2 is YFSETQ. DNA for the CDR3: TGCGCCAGCAGCTTGGGCCCGACTCCAGGGGGCTTGCACGAGCAGTACTTC. Translation gives CASSLGPTPGGLHEQYF.